These 24 T cell receptor beta chains were sequenced from one sample in a study of blood T cell repertoires in COVID-19. The repertoire was sequenced with immunoSEQ multiplex PCR; TCRdb's copy has only in-frame clones and lacks some. The sample lists fewer than 350,000 clones, approximately 91% occurring once. The sample consisted of PBMCs or T cells enriched from blood (not recorded which). The receptors stem from a woman aged 35 to 49 with acute COVID-19.

The rearrangement joins TRBV28 to TRBJ2-7; 10 bases map to TRBD1. This CDR3 spans 15 amino acids. CDR1 is MDHEN, CDR2 SYDVKM, per germline. With 6 bases clipped from V and 0 bases from J, the junction kept 5 bases outside the gene matches. The CDR3 loop is CASSPGTGVSYEQYF. As DNA, the CDR3 is TGTGCCAGCAGCCCGGGGACAGGGGTCTCCTACGAGCAGTACTTC.

The chain employs TRBV5-1 and TRBJ1-1, with a possible D match to TRBD1 (5 bases). CDR3 size: 15 residues. Deletions cut 0 bases from V and 10 bases from J, with 19 bases between. Germline V gene data show CDR1 as SGHRS and CDR2 as YFSETQ. The CDR3 protein is CASSLDHRGWDVAFF. CDR3 nucleotides: TGCGCCAGCAGCTTGGACCATCGGGGGTGGGATGTAGCTTTCTTT.

The chain combines TRBV12-3 or TRBV12-4 with TRBJ1-2; D gene uncertain. Trimming cost V 9 bases and J 8 bases, with 16 bases left between them. CDR3 length: 12 residues. CDR3 protein: CASTSRSGGYTF. The DNA of the CDR3 is TGTGCCAGTACGTCTCGGTCGGGGGGCTACACCTTC.

V gene TRBV7-2 combines with J gene TRBJ2-7, with TRBD2 matching 16 bases. Trimming removed 3 bases from V and 5 bases from J; junction bases left unmatched: 4. Germline V gene sequence: CDR1 SGHTA, CDR2 FQGNSA. This CDR3 has 16 residues. The chain's CDR3 is CASSLEGTSGRDEQYF. Here the CDR3 DNA reads TGTGCCAGCAGCTTGGAAGGGACTAGCGGGAGGGACGAGCAGTACTTC.

The genes are TRBV6-5 and TRBJ1-5; 9 positions agree with TRBD1. The CDR3 consists of 15 residues. Germline values: CDR1 MNHEY, CDR2 SVGAGI. V trimming: 6 bases; J trimming: 4 bases; junction bases outside the gene matches: 7. The CDR3 protein is CASRPPGQGNQPQHF. CDR3 DNA: TGTGCCAGCAGGCCTCCGGGACAGGGAAATCAGCCCCAGCATTTT.

This clone has only a few counts. The V call is TRBV28, the J call TRBJ2-5; perhaps TRBD1 as D (5 bases). Germline CDR1 and CDR2: MDHEN and SYDVKM. The CDR3 loop spans 12 amino acids. V lost 9 bases and J 6 bases, leaving 14 bases between the germline ends. The CDR3 loop is CARPRVPKTQYF. Written as DNA, the CDR3 is TGTGCCAGACCCAGGGTTCCCAAGACCCAGTACTTC.

This chain links TRBV3-1 (or the pseudogene TRBV3-2) with TRBJ2-1; 11 bases line up with TRBD2. The germline gives CDR1 LGHDT, CDR2 YNNKEL (reference sequence). The CDR3 contains 16 residues. V shed 4 bases, J shed 5 bases, and the junction held 7 bases outside the gene matches. As DNA, the CDR3 is TGTGCCAGCAGCCGGACGGGACTAGCGGAAAACAATGAGCAGTTCTTC. Translated, it gives CASSRTGLAENNEQFF.

The V call is TRBV28, the J call TRBJ1-5; D call uncertain. CDR3 size: 16 residues. Trimming pared 3 bases from V and 0 bases from J, leaving 12 bases between. Germline loops: CDR1 MDHEN, CDR2 SYDVKM. The CDR3 nucleotides read TGTGCCAGCAGTTTTCCCCGGCTAGATAGCAATCAGCCCCAGCATTTT. Translating gives CASSFPRLDSNQPQHF.

This clone was found once. This chain uses TRBV18 with TRBJ1-2; possibly TRBD1 for D (6 bases). There are 15 residues in the CDR3. The V and J ends lost 4 bases and 2 bases respectively, with 14 bases between them. Germline CDR1 KGHSH, CDR2 LQKENI. CDR3 DNA: TGTGCCAGCTCACTCGACAGGATTCAAAACTATGGCTACACCTTC. Amino acids: CASSLDRIQNYGYTF.

The chain is built from TRBV19 and TRBJ1-6; the D gene is possibly TRBD1 (5 bases). V was pared by 3 bases and J by 0 bases, with 15 bases between. The CDR3 runs 18 residues. Germline lookup yields CDR1 LNHDA and CDR2 SQIVND (reference sequence). This CDR3 reads CASSIKGLTSSYNSPLHF. CDR3 DNA sequence: TGTGCCAGTAGTATTAAGGGACTGACGAGCTCCTATAATTCACCCCTCCACTTT.

The chain has TRBV24-1 and TRBJ2-1; weak D call: TRBD2 (7 bases). CDR1 and CDR2 (germline): KGHDR, SFDVKD. Between the trimmed V and J ends, which lost 4 bases and 4 bases, there was a span of 16 bases. This CDR3 spans 16 amino acids. The CDR3 coding sequence is TGTGCCACCAGTGACTTGGGGGGGGCTTTATACAATGAGCAGTTCTTC. Its translation: CATSDLGGALYNEQFF.

V and J are TRBV12-3 or TRBV12-4 and TRBJ1-5; D remains unclear. This CDR3 has 13 residues. V was shortened by 6 bases and J by 6 bases, with 12 bases between the two germline ends. The CDR3 protein is CASSTKPGQPQHF. DNA of the CDR3: TGTGCCAGCAGCACCAAACCCGGTCAGCCCCAGCATTTT.

The chain couples TRBV6-5 to TRBJ1-1; no definite D call. Looked up from germline, CDR1 is MNHEY and CDR2 is SVGAGI. CDR3 length: 13 residues. Trimming removed 7 bases at V and 1 base at J, with 10 bases between. The CDR3 DNA is TGTGCCAGCATTAAACCGGGGAACACTGAAGCTTTCTTT. It encodes CASIKPGNTEAFF.

V usage is TRBV5-4 and J usage is TRBJ1-3, with 8 bases matching TRBD1. V shed 3 bases and J 3 bases; nucleotides not matched to a gene: 5. CDR3 length: 15 residues. Germline loops: CDR1 SGHNT, CDR2 YYREEE (reference sequence). For the CDR3, the DNA is TGTGCCAGCAGCTCCCCAGACAGGGGTGGAAACACCATATATTTT. This encodes CASSSPDRGGNTIYF. The full variable domain, completed using reference TRBV5-4 and TRBJ1-3, is ETGVTQSPTHLIKTRGQQVTLRCSSQSGHNTVSWYQQALGQGPQFIFQYYREEENGRGNFPPRFSGLQFPNYSSELNVNALELDDSALYLCASSSPDRGGNTIYFGEGSWLTVV.

V is TRBV19 and J is TRBJ1-2, with D possibly being TRBD1 (6 bases). V was cut by 5 bases and J by 2 bases, with 9 bases left in between. CDR3 length: 13 residues. CDR1 and CDR2 from the germline V gene are LNHDA and SQIVND (reference sequence). CDR3 in DNA: TGTGCCAGTAGTCGGACAGAAAACTATGGCTACACCTTC. It specifies CASSRTENYGYTF.

J is TRBJ1-6 and V is TRBV14, with 7 bases fitting TRBD1. This CDR3 comprises 19 residues. Trimming at V came to 0 bases and at J to 5 bases, leaving 13 bases not matched to a gene. Per germline, CDR1 SGHDN and CDR2 FVKESK. The CDR3 bases are TGTGCCAGCAGCCAAGAAAACAGGGGCGTGATGGGACATAATTCACCCCTCCACTTT. This sequence encodes CASSQENRGVMGHNSPLHF. The whole variable domain, filled in from reference TRBV14 and TRBJ1-6, reads EAGVTQFPSHSVIEKGQTVTLRCDPISGHDNLYWYRRVMGKEIKFLLHFVKESKQDESGMPNNRFLAERTGGTYSTLKVQPAELEDSGVYFCASSQENRGVMGHNSPLHFGNGTRLTVT.

This rearrangement joins TRBV19 to TRBJ2-5, with TRBD2 identical over 11 bases. This CDR3 is 16 amino acids long. J lost 2 bases, V lost 5 bases, and 7 bases had no gene match. CDR1 and CDR2 from the germline V gene are LNHDA and SQIVND (reference sequence). CDR3 region: CASSRGTSGLQETQYF. CDR3 DNA: TGTGCCAGTAGTCGGGGGACTAGCGGACTTCAAGAGACCCAGTACTTC.

This clone has only one observation. The chain is built from TRBV19 and TRBJ1-1; D is unclear. Trimming left V 6 bases short and J 1 base short, with 6 bases between. From germline, CDR1 is LNHDA and CDR2 SQIVND (reference sequence). The length of the CDR3 is 12 residues. Written as DNA, the CDR3 is TGTGCCAGTAGCCGAGGGAACACTGAAGCTTTCTTT. This translates into CASSRGNTEAFF.

The CDR3 DNA sequence: TGTGCCAGCAGTCAGGGTCAAGGGGCCCAGCATTTT. Translation gives CASSQGQGAQHF. This chain joins TRBV2 and TRBJ1-5; D perhaps matches TRBD1 (5 bases). The germline V and J ends were trimmed by 5 bases and 11 bases, with 13 bases remaining between them. Germline CDR1 SNHLY, CDR2 FYNNEI. The CDR3 spans 12 residues.

This clone came up once. This chain uses TRBV4-3 with TRBJ1-6; possibly TRBD1 for D (5 bases). Germline V gene lookup returns CDR1 LGHNA and CDR2 YSLEER. CDR3 size: 15 residues. V dropped 1 base and J dropped 9 bases, with 13 bases sitting between them. The CDR3 loop reads CASSQGGDSTSPLHF. As DNA, the CDR3 is TGCGCCAGCAGCCAAGGGGGGGATTCCACTTCACCCCTCCACTTT.

CDR3 DNA sequence: TGTGCCAGCAGCCTCGGAGGCGGCTATAATTCACCCCTCCACTTT. It encodes CASSLGGGYNSPLHF. The chain employs TRBV6-5 and TRBJ1-6; D is undetermined. V was trimmed by 6 bases and J by 3 bases, leaving 12 bases between them. The CDR3 is made up of 15 amino acids. CDR1 is MNHEY, CDR2 SVGAGI, per germline.

The V call is TRBV12-3 or TRBV12-4, the J call TRBJ1-5; no definite D call. The CDR3 runs to 12 residues. Trimming took off 4 bases at V and 3 bases at J, with 4 bases between the two ends. CDR3 sequence: CASSYTNQPQHF. CDR3 sequence (DNA): TGTGCCAGCAGTTACACCAATCAGCCCCAGCATTTT.

The V gene is TRBV30, the J gene TRBJ1-6, with D unresolved. V lost 2 bases to trimming and J lost 0 bases, with 11 bases between them. The CDR3 is 16 amino acids. Germline CDR1 GTSNPN, CDR2 SVGIG (reference sequence). The CDR3 here is CAWSYATSSYNSPLHF. The CDR3 DNA reads TGTGCCTGGAGTTATGCGACTAGCTCCTATAATTCACCCCTCCACTTT.

The genes are TRBV7-9 and TRBJ2-7; D perhaps matches TRBD1 (5 bases). CDR1 is SEHNR and CDR2 is FQNEAQ in the germline V gene (reference sequence). There are 13 residues in the CDR3. V lost 1 base, J lost 6 bases, and 10 bases lay in between. The CDR3 DNA reads as TGTGCCAGCAGCTTAGTTTCAGGGCTCGAGCAGTACTTC. This sequence encodes CASSLVSGLEQYF.